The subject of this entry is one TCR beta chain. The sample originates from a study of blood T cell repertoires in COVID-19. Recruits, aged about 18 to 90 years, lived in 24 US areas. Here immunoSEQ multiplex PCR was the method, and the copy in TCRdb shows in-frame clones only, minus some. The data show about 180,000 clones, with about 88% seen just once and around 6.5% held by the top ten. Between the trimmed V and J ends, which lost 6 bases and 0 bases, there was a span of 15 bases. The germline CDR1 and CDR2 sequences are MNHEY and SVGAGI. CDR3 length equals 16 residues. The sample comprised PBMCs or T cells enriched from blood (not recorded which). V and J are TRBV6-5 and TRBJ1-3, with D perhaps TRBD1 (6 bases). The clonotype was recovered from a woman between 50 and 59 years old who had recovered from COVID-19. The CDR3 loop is CASRYNQGGSGNTIYF. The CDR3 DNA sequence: TGTGCCAGCAGGTACAACCAAGGGGGCTCTGGAAACACCATATATTTT.